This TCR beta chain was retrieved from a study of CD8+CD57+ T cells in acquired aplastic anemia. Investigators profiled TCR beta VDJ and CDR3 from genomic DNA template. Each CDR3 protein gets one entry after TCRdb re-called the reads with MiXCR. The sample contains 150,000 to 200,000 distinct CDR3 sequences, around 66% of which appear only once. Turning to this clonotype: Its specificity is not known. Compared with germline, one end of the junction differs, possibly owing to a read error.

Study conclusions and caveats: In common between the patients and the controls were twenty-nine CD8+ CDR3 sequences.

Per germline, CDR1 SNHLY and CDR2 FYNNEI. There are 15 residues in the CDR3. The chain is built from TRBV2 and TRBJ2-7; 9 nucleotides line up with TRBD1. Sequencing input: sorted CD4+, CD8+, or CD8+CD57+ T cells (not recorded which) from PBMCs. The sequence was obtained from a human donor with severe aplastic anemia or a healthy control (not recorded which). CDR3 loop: CTSSGWTGDTYEQYF. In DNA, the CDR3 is TGTACCAGCAGTGGCTGGACAGGGGATACCTACGAGCAGTACTTC.